A selection of T cell receptor beta chains follows, all from one sample in a study of cytomegalovirus exposure and HLA in healthy donors. Libraries were prepared by immunoSEQ multiplex PCR; TCRdb keeps only in-frame clonotypes and omits some of them. The profile covers around 90,000 clones, with less than 80% appearing a single time and roughly a fifth taken by the ten largest. Sequencing used PBMCs. These receptors were obtained from a woman between 50 and 59 years old in good health and CMV-seropositive. Both conserved end residues are part of each CDR3. A D gene is named only where the DNA matches it firmly. The listing skips clone size in some rows; elsewhere it reads once, few, many or a size class.

j_call,clone_size,d_call,v_call,cdr3_aa,cdr3_nt
TRBJ2-7,once,TRBD1,TRBV2,CASTLDRGREQYF,TGTGCCAGCACTTTGGACAGGGGGCGCGAGCAGTACTTC
TRBJ2-5,-,TRBD1,TRBV28,CASSPGQRREQYF,TGTGCCAGCTCTCCGGGACAGAGACGTGAGCAGTACTTC
TRBJ2-7,-,-,TRBV6-5,CASARTSASYEQYF,TGTGCCAGCGCGAGGACTTCTGCCTCCTACGAGCAGTACTTC
TRBJ1-2,-,-,TRBV5-6,CASSFGQGAYEAF,-
TRBJ2-7,few,-,TRBV11-2,CASSLGQELSEQYF,TGTGCCAGCAGCTTAGGACAGGAATTAAGCGAGCAGTACTTC
TRBJ1-6,-,TRBD1,TRBV10-2,CASRDMTGAGSPLHF,TGCGCCAGCAGAGACATGACAGGGGCCGGGTCACCCCTCCACTTT
TRBJ2-7,-,-,TRBV27,CASRGRGVLAYEQYF,TGTGCCAGCAGGGGCAGGGGGGTATTGGCTTACGAGCAGTACTTC
TRBJ1-5,once,TRBD1,TRBV2,CASKKQGSNQPQHF,TGTGCCAGCAAAAAACAGGGGTCCAATCAGCCCCAGCATTTT
TRBJ1-1,-,TRBD1,TRBV6-6,CASSLGQVGTEAFF,TGTGCCAGCAGTTTGGGACAGGTCGGGACTGAAGCTTTCTTT
TRBJ1-2,-,TRBD1,TRBV18,CASSPDRVWGYTF,TGTGCCAGCTCGCCGGACAGGGTTTGGGGCTACACCTTC
TRBJ2-2,-,-,TRBV4-3,CASSRGLTNTGELFF,TGCGCCAGCAGCCGCGGGCTAACGAACACCGGGGAGCTGTTTTTT
TRBJ2-2,-,TRBD2,TRBV11-2,CASSYSGGDTGELFF,TGTGCCAGCAGTTATAGCGGGGGAGACACCGGGGAGCTGTTTTTT
TRBJ2-5,-,TRBD1,TRBV5-1,CASSLTGEETQYF,TGCGCCAGCAGCTTGACAGGGGAAGAGACCCAGTACTTC
TRBJ1-6,-,-,TRBV4-2,CASSQEPGTPGANSPLHF,TGTGCCAGCAGCCAAGAACCGGGGACTCCGGGCGCCAATTCACCCCTCCACTTT
TRBJ2-1,-,TRBD2,TRBV19,CASGRGGNEQFF,TGTGCCAGCGGACGGGGGGGCAATGAGCAGTTCTTC
TRBJ2-7,few,-,TRBV2,CASVGRWAGEQYF,TGTGCCAGCGTTGGCAGGTGGGCGGGCGAGCAGTACTTC
TRBJ1-2,few,-,TRBV5-1,CASSLTYGQSPYGYTF,TGCGCCAGCAGCTTGACCTACGGACAGTCCCCCTATGGCTACACCTTC
TRBJ2-1,few,-,TRBV11-2,CASSLDALAEQFF,TGTGCCAGCAGCTTAGATGCCCTAGCCGAGCAGTTCTTC
TRBJ2-5,-,-,TRBV28,CASSLFQGSRETQYF,TGTGCCAGCAGTTTGTTTCAGGGGAGTCGTGAGACCCAGTACTTC
TRBJ2-7,-,-,TRBV9,CASSERQDSYEQYF,TGTGCCAGCAGCGAGAGACAGGACTCCTACGAGCAGTACTTC
TRBJ1-1,-,-,TRBV2,CASSEGQETTEAFF,TGTGCCAGCAGTGAAGGACAGGAGACCACTGAAGCTTTCTTT
TRBJ1-3,-,-,TRBV15,CATSRVDSASSGNTIYF,TGTGCCACCAGCAGAGTCGACTCAGCCAGCTCTGGAAACACCATATATTTT
TRBJ1-1,-,-,TRBV5-1,CASSLIWTEGSNTEAFF,TGCGCCAGCAGCTTGATTTGGACAGAGGGATCGAACACTGAAGCTTTCTTT
TRBJ1-2,few,TRBD1,TRBV4-2,CASSQEEGAEYGYTF,TGTGCCAGCAGCCAAGAAGAGGGGGCAGAGTATGGCTACACCTTC
TRBJ2-1,-,-,TRBV6-1,CATRGGSNEQFF,TGTGCCACAAGGGGGGGGTCAAATGAGCAGTTCTTC
TRBJ2-7,-,TRBD2,TRBV5-1,CASSLTGGEDEQYF,TGCGCCAGCAGCCTGACGGGGGGGGAGGACGAGCAGTACTTC
TRBJ1-6,-,-,TRBV28,CASSTHSSPLHF,TGTGCCAGCAGCACCCACAGTTCACCCCTCCACTTT
TRBJ2-7,-,TRBD1,TRBV5-6,CASSFGTVYYEQYF,TGTGCCAGCAGCTTCGGGACAGTCTACTACGAGCAGTACTTC
TRBJ1-3,-,TRBD1,TRBV28,CASSFGGQVNF,TGTGCCAGCAGTTTTGGGGGACAGGTTAATTTT
TRBJ1-6,-,TRBD1,TRBV5-6,CASSRRTGTTYNSPLHF,TGTGCCAGCAGCAGGCGGACAGGAACTACCTATAATTCACCCCTCCACTTT
TRBJ1-1,-,-,TRBV28,CATNIRVTEAFF,TGTGCCACAAACATCCGGGTCACTGAAGCTTTCTTT
TRBJ2-1,-,-,TRBV7-2,CASSLFTSGYYNEQFF,TGTGCCAGCAGCTTATTTACCTCAGGGTACTACAATGAGCAGTTCTTC
TRBJ2-2,few,TRBD1,TRBV19,CASALSPQGAEVTGELFF,TGTGCCAGTGCCCTATCTCCCCAGGGGGCAGAAGTCACCGGGGAGCTGTTTTTT
TRBJ2-1,few,-,TRBV19,CASSSRSTGPSYNEQFF,TGTGCCAGTAGTTCCCGCTCTACAGGGCCCTCCTACAATGAGCAGTTCTTC
TRBJ2-5,-,-,TRBV5-4,CASSLGTVQETQYF,TGTGCCAGCAGCTTGGGGACAGTCCAAGAGACCCAGTACTTC
TRBJ1-2,-,-,TRBV5-5,CASSSTINNYGYTF,TGTGCCAGCAGCTCCACAATTAATAACTATGGCTACACCTTC
TRBJ2-1,-,-,TRBV5-1,CASSADGSSYNEQFF,TGCGCCAGCAGCGCCGACGGGAGCTCCTACAATGAGCAGTTCTTC
TRBJ1-2,-,-,TRBV7-2,CASSLGVPGLGGYTF,TGTGCCAGCAGCTTAGGAGTCCCCGGACTTGGTGGCTACACCTTC
TRBJ2-5,-,TRBD1,TRBV4-2,CASSQEGQGTREQYF,TGTGCCAGCAGCCAAGAGGGACAGGGAACTCGGGAGCAGTACTTC
TRBJ2-7,-,TRBD1,TRBV2,CASSETGKTYEQYF,TGTGCCAGCAGTGAGACAGGGAAAACCTACGAGCAGTACTTC
TRBJ2-1,-,-,TRBV20-1,CSAAGGYEQFF,TGCAGTGCTGCCGGGGGATATGAGCAGTTCTTC
TRBJ1-1,-,TRBD1,TRBV27,CASSLWGDRDTEAFF,TGTGCCAGCAGTTTATGGGGGGACAGGGACACTGAAGCTTTCTTT
TRBJ1-4,few,TRBD1,TRBV25-1,CASSLTGDTKKLFF,TGTGCCAGCAGTCTCACAGGGGATACGAAAAAACTGTTTTTT
TRBJ2-7,-,TRBD1,TRBV18,CASSRGQALSVEQYF,TGTGCCAGCTCACGAGGACAGGCTCTTAGCGTAGAGCAGTACTTC
TRBJ2-7,-,-,TRBV10-3,CAINDLVSYEQYF,TGTGCCATCAACGACTTGGTCTCCTACGAGCAGTACTTC
TRBJ1-1,few,-,TRBV19,CASSPAGANTEAFF,TGTGCCAGTAGTCCCGCAGGCGCAAACACTGAAGCTTTCTTT
TRBJ2-1,-,TRBD1,TRBV19,CASRTGGAGDEQFF,TGTGCCAGTAGGACAGGGGGCGCCGGGGATGAGCAGTTCTTC
TRBJ1-4,few,-,TRBV4-3,CASSQRGSSDGTNEKLFF,TGCGCCAGCAGCCAAAGGGGGTCCTCGGACGGAACTAATGAAAAACTGTTTTTT
TRBJ1-2,-,TRBD1,TRBV6-5,CASRKTGGMHYGYTF,TGTGCCAGCAGGAAAACAGGGGGCATGCACTATGGCTACACCTTC
TRBJ2-3,-,-,TRBV7-7,CASSGGSASTDTQYF,TGTGCCAGCAGCGGCGGGTCCGCTAGCACAGATACGCAGTATTTT
TRBJ2-7,few,-,TRBV6-5,CASSYSGRAHEQYF,TGTGCCAGCAGTTACTCGGGCAGGGCCCACGAGCAGTACTTC
TRBJ2-2,-,-,TRBV29-1,CSVMEGSSGTGELFF,TGCAGCGTTATGGAGGGGTCTTCAGGCACCGGGGAGCTGTTTTTT
TRBJ1-2,-,-,TRBV6-1,CASSEKVRGSYGYTF,TGTGCCAGCAGTGAAAAGGTTCGGGGTTCCTATGGCTACACCTTC
TRBJ2-4,few,TRBD2,TRBV11-2,CASSATSGGTPQYF,TGTGCCAGCAGCGCTACTAGCGGGGGGACCCCTCAGTACTTC
TRBJ2-5,-,TRBD2,TRBV5-1,CASSAGTSILSQYF,TGCGCCAGCAGCGCCGGGACTAGCATTCTTTCCCAGTACTTC
TRBJ1-2,-,TRBD1,TRBV15,CATSRGDRGFYGYTF,TGTGCCACCAGCAGAGGTGACAGGGGTTTCTATGGCTACACCTTC
TRBJ1-5,-,-,TRBV7-9,CASSPTGVGQPQHF,TGTGCCAGCAGCCCCACCGGGGTGGGCCAGCCCCAGCATTTT
TRBJ1-6,-,TRBD1,TRBV28,CASSSSFTGAISYNSPLHF,TGTGCCAGCAGTTCATCCTTCACAGGGGCTATCTCCTATAATTCACCCCTCCACTTT